A single sample gave rise to the 27 T cell receptor beta chains below, sequenced in a study of technical replicates of blood from a handful of donors. Profiled with immunoSEQ multiplex PCR; TCRdb holds only in-frame clones, not every one. The table shows fewer than 60,000 clones, with roughly 96% occurring only once. The sequencing input was PBMCs. The receptors here all came from a human donor in good health. Some clones in this sample may be carry-over from other donors' samples.

The V call is TRBV5-4, the J call TRBJ1-2; D gene ambiguous. Trimming took 1 base from V and 0 from J, leaving 4 bases between them. The germline V gene has CDR1 SGHNT and CDR2 YYREEE (reference sequence). The CDR3 is made up of 13 amino acids. CDR3 in DNA: TGTGCCAGCAGCTTGCGTGCTAACTATGGCTACACCTTC. Residues: CASSLRANYGYTF.

The chain has TRBV2 and TRBJ2-5; 7 bases are shared with TRBD1. Germline lookup yields CDR1 SNHLY and CDR2 FYNNEI. V trimming: 7 bases; J trimming: 6 bases; junction bases outside the gene matches: 11. CDR3 length: 14 residues. CDR3 in amino acids: CASTGRRGGQTQYF. In DNA form, the CDR3 reads TGTGCCAGCACCGGTCGACGAGGGGGCCAGACCCAGTACTTC.

This rearrangement joins TRBV7-8 to TRBJ2-7; 11 nucleotides match TRBD1. The CDR3 has 17 amino acids. The germline V gene encodes CDR1 SGHVS and CDR2 FQNEAQ. The junction had 10 bases not matched to a gene; V was cut back by 5 bases and J by 1 base. This CDR3 reads CASSPPERDRGSYEQYF. CDR3 coding DNA: TGTGCCAGCAGCCCCCCCGAGAGGGACAGGGGGTCCTACGAGCAGTACTTC.

The chain employs TRBV6-5 and TRBJ2-5; 10 bases are shared with TRBD1. After removal of 4 bases from V and 2 bases from J, the junction contained 4 bases not matched to a gene. Looked up from germline, CDR1 is MNHEY and CDR2 is SVGAGI. The CDR3 spans 15 residues. The CDR3 reads CASSSGQGWQETQYF. CDR3 DNA: TGTGCCAGCAGTTCGGGACAGGGGTGGCAAGAGACCCAGTACTTC.

This chain links TRBV4-1 with TRBJ2-1, with D maybe TRBD1 (6 bases). The germline V gene has CDR1 MGHRA and CDR2 YSYEKL. Trimming took 5 bases from V and 5 from J, leaving 19 bases between them. The CDR3 runs to 16 residues. The CDR3 nucleotides read TGCGCCAGCAGCTCGGACAGTTCGTCTAGGCACAATGAGCAGTTCTTC. Its protein is CASSSDSSSRHNEQFF.

The chain joins TRBV5-1 to TRBJ1-1; TRBD1 is a possible D gene (5 bases). The CDR3 is made up of 13 amino acids. Looked up from germline, CDR1 is SGHRS and CDR2 is YFSETQ. The V and J ends lost 4 bases and 1 base respectively, with 8 bases between them. The CDR3 spells CASSIQENTEAFF. The CDR3 DNA reads TGCGCCAGCAGCATACAGGAGAACACTGAAGCTTTCTTT. The full variable domain, its missing parts supplied by reference TRBV5-1 and TRBJ1-1, is KAGVTQTPRYLIKTRGQQVTLSCSPISGHRSVSWYQQTPGQGLQFLFEYFSETQRNKGNFPGRFSGRQFSNSRSEMNVSTLELGDSALYLCASSIQENTEAFFGQGTRLTVV.

The chain carries TRBV5-1 and TRBJ2-7; D remains unclear. V was shortened by 1 base and J by 2 bases, with 10 bases between the two germline ends. This CDR3 is built from 14 residues. Germline CDR1 is SGHRS and CDR2 is YFSETQ. The CDR3 sequence: CASSLSPGPYEQYF. The CDR3 coding sequence is TGCGCCAGCAGCTTGTCCCCAGGCCCCTACGAGCAGTACTTC.

The chain joins TRBV11-2 to TRBJ2-7; 7 nucleotides match TRBD1. Germline assignment: CDR1 SGHAT and CDR2 FQNNGV. Unmatched junction bases numbered 19, after V lost 5 bases and J lost 6 bases. This CDR3 is 17 amino acids long. The CDR3 loop is CASSPGGLGQTRREQYF. The CDR3, as DNA: TGTGCCAGCAGCCCAGGCGGGTTGGGACAGACCCGGCGCGAGCAGTACTTC.

A remark on this clone: The same CDR3 can be traced to other DNA sequences in this sample. The J gene is TRBJ1-1, the V gene TRBV27, with TRBD1 identical over 7 bases. The CDR3 has 14 amino acids. CDR1 MNHEY and CDR2 SMNVEV come from the germline V gene (reference sequence). The V gene end was trimmed by 2 bases and the J gene end by 2 bases; junction bases not matched to a gene: 2. This CDR3 reads CASSLRGGNTEAFF. The CDR3 region has the DNA TGTGCCAGCAGTTTACGAGGGGGCAACACTGAAGCTTTCTTT.

In regard to this clone: The same CDR3 is also encoded by other DNA sequences in this sample. The chain links TRBV7-2 to TRBJ2-1; D is ambiguous. CDR3 length equals 12 residues. Between the trimmed V and J ends, which lost 6 bases and 7 bases, there was a span of 10 bases. Germline values: CDR1 SGHTA, CDR2 FQGNSA. The CDR3 here is CASSSLGNEQFF. The CDR3 bases are TGTGCCAGCAGTTCCCTCGGTAATGAGCAGTTCTTC. The variable domain in full, completed from reference TRBV7-2 and TRBJ2-1, reads GAGVSQSPSNKVTEKGKDVELRCDPISGHTALYWYRQSLGQGLEFLIYFQGNSAPDKSGLPSDRFSAERTGGSVSTLTIQRTQQEDSAVYLCASSSLGNEQFFGPGTRLTVL.

This rearrangement joins TRBV6-5 to TRBJ1-6; D is possibly TRBD1 (6 bases). The CDR3 loop spans 15 amino acids. Germline lookup yields CDR1 MNHEY and CDR2 SVGAGI. V lost 3 bases and J lost 7, with 13 bases in between. This CDR3 reads CASSYARGYNSPLHF. The CDR3 DNA reads as TGTGCCAGCAGTTATGCCAGGGGATACAATTCACCCCTCCACTTT.

The table lists this clone with a count of one. The chain links TRBV30 to TRBJ1-5, with 8 bases that match TRBD1. The germline V gene encodes CDR1 GTSNPN and CDR2 SVGIG (reference sequence). The CDR3 contains 15 residues. The V gene end was trimmed by 3 bases and the J gene end by 4 bases; junction bases not matched to a gene: 8. The CDR3 protein is CAWRTRTGRNQPQHF. The CDR3 coding sequence is TGTGCCTGGAGAACCCGGACAGGGCGAAATCAGCCCCAGCATTTT.

V gene TRBV4-2 combines with J gene TRBJ1-2, with D maybe TRBD1 (6 bases). The CDR3 loop spans 15 amino acids. V was trimmed by 0 bases and J by 4 bases, leaving 12 bases between them. Germline V CDR1 and CDR2: LGHNA, YNFKEQ. The CDR3 here is CASSQETAGAYGYTF. The CDR3, as DNA: TGTGCCAGCAGCCAAGAGACAGCGGGGGCCTATGGCTACACCTTC.

J is TRBJ2-1 and V is TRBV30; 8 bases match TRBD2. Germline V lookup: CDR1 GTSNPN, CDR2 SVGIG (reference sequence). V was clipped by 1 base and J by 9 bases; unmatched bases: 8. CDR3 length: 14 residues. Written as DNA, the CDR3 is TGTGCCTGGAGTGCCATAGCGGGATTCCTTGAGCAGTTCTTC. Protein product: CAWSAIAGFLEQFF.

The chain employs TRBV7-2 and TRBJ2-7; D unresolved. Germline V gene data show CDR1 as SGHTA and CDR2 as FQGNSA. The CDR3 runs to 12 residues. The V and J ends lost 5 bases and 6 bases respectively, with 11 bases between them. The CDR3 sequence is CASSASGLEQYF. CDR3 DNA sequence: TGTGCCAGCAGCGCAAGTGGCCTCGAGCAGTACTTC.

This rearrangement joins TRBV7-2 to TRBJ2-3; no reliable D call. Trimming took off 4 bases at V and 6 bases at J, with 8 bases between the two ends. The V gene's germline CDR1 is SGHTA and CDR2 FQGNSA. The CDR3 is 12 amino acids. DNA of the CDR3: TGTGCCAGCAGCTACGAACGGGATACGCAGTATTTT. Translation gives CASSYERDTQYF.

As to this clone: The same CDR3 can be traced to other DNA sequences in this sample. V is TRBV7-2 and J is TRBJ2-3; 11 positions match TRBD2. Per germline, CDR1 SGHTA and CDR2 FQGNSA. Unmatched junction bases numbered 1, after V lost 2 bases and J lost 0 bases. The CDR3 consists of 16 residues. The CDR3 reads CASSLLAGGSTDTQYF. The CDR3 DNA reads as TGTGCCAGCAGCTTATTAGCGGGAGGGAGCACAGATACGCAGTATTTT.

V and J are TRBV2 and TRBJ1-6, with 7 bases lining up with TRBD1. With 7 bases clipped from V and 6 bases from J, the junction kept 9 bases outside the gene matches. The CDR3 covers 15 residues. Germline V gene lookup returns CDR1 SNHLY and CDR2 FYNNEI. CDR3 in amino acids: CASNPNRGVNSPLHF. As DNA, the CDR3 is TGTGCCAGCAACCCGAACAGGGGAGTTAATTCACCCCTCCACTTT.

The chain carries TRBV7-2 and TRBJ2-1, with 8 bases matching TRBD2. Unmatched junction bases numbered 6, after V lost 4 bases and J lost 4 bases. The CDR3 is 15 amino acids. CDR1 is SGHTA, CDR2 FQGNSA, per germline. CDR3 residues: CASSSTRGGYNEQFF. In nucleotides, the CDR3 is TGTGCCAGCAGCTCCACCCGGGGGGGATACAATGAGCAGTTCTTC.

The J gene is TRBJ2-1, the V gene TRBV7-2; 13 positions match TRBD2. The V segment lost 3 bases and the J segment 7 bases; nucleotides outside the gene matches: 12. The CDR3 contains 18 residues. Per the germline V gene, CDR1 is SGHTA and CDR2 is FQGNSA. CDR3 loop: CASSFVGSLAGGLNEQFF. CDR3 coding DNA: TGTGCCAGCAGCTTTGTGGGATCACTAGCGGGGGGGCTGAATGAGCAGTTCTTC.

This clone was recorded only once. The chain combines TRBV5-1 with TRBJ2-7; 9 nucleotides agree with TRBD1. Germline V CDR1 and CDR2: SGHRS, YFSETQ. V lost 1 base and J lost 6; bases outside the gene matches: 8. The CDR3 consists of 15 residues. CDR3 sequence reads: CASSLNTGGFSEQYF. The CDR3 DNA sequence: TGCGCCAGCAGCTTGAACACAGGGGGCTTCTCCGAGCAGTACTTC.

The chain is built from TRBV10-3 and TRBJ2-5, with 10 bases fitting TRBD1. This CDR3 spans 15 amino acids. Germline trimming cut 6 bases from V and 5 bases from J; bases unmatched to any gene: 9. CDR1 is ENHRY, CDR2 SYGVKD, per germline. The CDR3 nucleotides read TGTGCCATCAGCGCGGGACAGGGGCTAGTGGAGACCCAGTACTTC. Translating gives CAISAGQGLVETQYF.

This chain connects TRBV6-1 to TRBJ1-1; D is perhaps TRBD1 (5 bases). Trimming left V 3 bases short and J 1 base short, with 9 bases between. The V gene's germline CDR1 is MNHNS and CDR2 SASEGT. The CDR3 extends over 14 amino acids. The CDR3 loop is CASSEGGGNTEAFF. As DNA, the CDR3 is TGTGCCAGCAGTGAGGGGGGTGGGAACACTGAAGCTTTCTTT.

The rearrangement joins TRBV29-1 to TRBJ2-1; the D gene is possibly TRBD2 (6 bases). Germline CDR1 SQVTM, CDR2 ANQGSEA. The V end was cut by 3 bases, the J end by 7 bases, with 16 bases between. This CDR3 region has 14 residues. CDR3 coding DNA: TGCAGCGTTGATTGGAGGGTTATTTATAATGAGCAGTTCTTC. This gives the protein CSVDWRVIYNEQFF.

V is TRBV19 and J is TRBJ1-5, with TRBD1 matching 7 bases. The trim removed 8 bases at V and 5 bases at J, leaving 9 bases unmatched. The CDR3 is made up of 14 amino acids. Germline V gene lookup returns CDR1 LNHDA and CDR2 SQIVND (reference sequence). CDR3 coding DNA: TGTGCCAGTCGGTTAACAGGGGATCATCAGCCCCAGCATTTT. This translates into CASRLTGDHQPQHF.

This clone was seen just once. This chain connects TRBV27 to TRBJ1-5; D unresolved. The germline V and J ends were trimmed by 3 bases and 6 bases, with 12 bases remaining between them. The CDR3 length is 14 residues. Germline loops: CDR1 MNHEY, CDR2 SMNVEV (reference sequence). In DNA, the CDR3 is TGTGCCAGCAGTTTCTGGGAGGGCGGTCAGCCCCAGCATTTT. Translation: CASSFWEGGQPQHF.

The chain carries TRBV5-1 and TRBJ2-3; D is perhaps TRBD2 (6 bases). The CDR3 contains 15 residues. The V end was cut by 6 bases, the J end by 0 bases, with 14 bases between. Germline assignment: CDR1 SGHRS and CDR2 YFSETQ. CDR3 protein: CASNSDGGSTDTQYF. The CDR3 nucleotides are TGCGCCAGCAACTCCGACGGGGGTAGCACAGATACGCAGTATTTT.